A single sample is the source of the 9 T cell receptor beta chains below, sequenced in a study of radiation and T cells in renal cell carcinoma. The time point is: blood 4 weeks post-SBRT, at nephrectomy. Treatment specified: 15 Gy SBRT to primary tumor, nephrectomy 4 weeks later. TCRdb keeps only in-frame clones here, not all; method: immunoSEQ multiplex PCR. Here the sample spans around 170,000 clones, roughly 90% being singletons. The material sequenced was blood, taken from a patient whose treatment included radiotherapy and nephrectomy. All receptors derive from a woman in her forties or fifties with renal cell carcinoma.

This chain joins TRBV19 and TRBJ1-3; a weak D match, TRBD1 (6 bases). Looked up from germline, CDR1 is LNHDA and CDR2 is SQIVND (reference sequence). This CDR3 is built from 15 residues. With 3 bases removed from V and 1 base from J, the gap between germline ends came to 10 bases. This CDR3 is CASSMDRRSGNTIYF. The CDR3 region has the DNA TGTGCCAGTAGTATGGACAGAAGATCTGGAAACACCATATATTTT.

The gene calls are TRBV28 and TRBJ1-6, with 10 bases matching TRBD1. V lost 6 bases, J lost 6 bases, and 8 bases stayed unmatched. The length of the CDR3 is 16 residues. Germline V gene data show CDR1 as MDHEN and CDR2 as SYDVKM. CDR3 sequence reads: CASRTGQGLSNSPLHF. CDR3 DNA sequence: TGTGCCAGCAGAACGGGACAGGGGCTGTCTAATTCACCCCTCCACTTT. Using reference TRBV28 and TRBJ1-6 for the parts outside the CDR3, the full variable domain is DVKVTQSSRYLVKRTGEKVFLECVQDMDHENMFWYRQDPGLGLRLIYFSYDVKMKEKGDIPEGYSVSREKKERFSLILESASTNQTSMYLCASRTGQGLSNSPLHFGNGTRLTVT.

The chain is built from TRBV7-8 and TRBJ1-2, with D maybe TRBD1 (5 bases). The CDR3 totals 15 residues. The V gene's germline CDR1 is SGHVS and CDR2 FQNEAQ. V lost 5 bases to trimming and J lost 8 bases, with 21 bases between them. CDR3 DNA sequence: TGTGCCAGCAGCGCCAATGGGGGAAACGTCTGGGGCTACACCTTC. Its protein product is CASSANGGNVWGYTF.

This clone was seen only once. The rearrangement joins TRBV5-1 to TRBJ1-1; D gene uncertain. CDR3 length equals 14 residues. CDR1 is SGHRS and CDR2 is YFSETQ in the germline V gene. Trimming removed 1 base at V and 2 bases at J, with 9 bases between. CDR3 protein: CASSLHRGNTEAFF. In DNA, the CDR3 is TGCGCCAGCAGCTTGCATCGGGGAAACACTGAAGCTTTCTTT.

The rearrangement joins TRBV4-3 to TRBJ2-3; 9 bases fit TRBD2. Per the germline V gene, CDR1 is LGHNA and CDR2 is YSLEER. Trimming at V came to 4 bases and at J to 4 bases, leaving 12 bases not matched to a gene. This CDR3 is built from 17 residues. This CDR3 reads CASSRAVGGGAADTQYF. The CDR3 region has the DNA TGCGCCAGCAGCCGGGCGGTGGGCGGGGGGGCCGCAGATACGCAGTATTTT.

A remark on this clone: In the same sample, other DNA sequences code for this CDR3. The chain uses TRBV5-8 and TRBJ2-5; TRBD2 aligns across 13 bases. The CDR3 contains 16 residues. The germline V gene has CDR1 SGHTS and CDR2 YDEGEE. J was trimmed by 2 bases and V by 4 bases; bases with no gene match: 5. The CDR3 sequence is CASSPRLAGGQETQYF. CDR3 DNA sequence: TGTGCCAGCAGCCCGAGACTAGCGGGGGGTCAAGAGACCCAGTACTTC.

The chain combines TRBV4-1 with TRBJ1-1; TRBD1 agrees at 11 bases. This CDR3 has 14 amino acids. CDR1 MGHRA and CDR2 YSYEKL come from the germline V gene. The J segment lost 4 bases and the V segment lost 4 bases, leaving 2 bases of the junction unmatched. The CDR3 DNA sequence: TGCGCCAGCAGCCGCGGGACAGGGGGCACTGAAGCTTTCTTT. Its translation is CASSRGTGGTEAFF.

V and J are TRBV19 and TRBJ2-5; the D call may be TRBD1 or TRBD2 (5 bases each). Trimming cost V 4 bases and J 1 base, with 13 bases left between them. The CDR3 is made up of 15 amino acids. Per the germline V gene, CDR1 is LNHDA and CDR2 is SQIVND (reference sequence). CDR3 DNA sequence: TGTGCCAGTAGTACGGGACCGGGACCCCAAGAGACCCAGTACTTC. Translation: CASSTGPGPQETQYF.

This chain joins TRBV9 and TRBJ1-1, with D possibly being TRBD1 (5 bases). V was shortened by 4 bases and J by 1 base, with 11 bases between the two germline ends. The CDR3 loop spans 14 amino acids. CDR1 and CDR2 from the germline V gene are SGDLS and YYNGEE. The CDR3 sequence is CASSYDSQNTEAFF. For the CDR3, the DNA is TGTGCCAGCAGCTACGACAGTCAGAACACTGAAGCTTTCTTT.